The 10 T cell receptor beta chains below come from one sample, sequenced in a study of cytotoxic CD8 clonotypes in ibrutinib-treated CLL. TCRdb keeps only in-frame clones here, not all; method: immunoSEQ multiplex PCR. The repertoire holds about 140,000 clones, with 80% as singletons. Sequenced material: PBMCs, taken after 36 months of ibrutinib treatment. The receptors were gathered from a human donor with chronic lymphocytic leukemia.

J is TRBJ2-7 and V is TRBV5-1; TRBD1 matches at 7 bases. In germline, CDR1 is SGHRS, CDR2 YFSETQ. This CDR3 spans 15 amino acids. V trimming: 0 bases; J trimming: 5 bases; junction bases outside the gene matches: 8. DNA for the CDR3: TGCGCCAGCAGCTTGGAGACAGGGTTTGTAGACGAGCAGTACTTC. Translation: CASSLETGFVDEQYF. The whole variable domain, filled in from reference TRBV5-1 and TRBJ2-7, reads KAGVTQTPRYLIKTRGQQVTLSCSPISGHRSVSWYQQTPGQGLQFLFEYFSETQRNKGNFPGRFSGRQFSNSRSEMNVSTLELGDSALYLCASSLETGFVDEQYFGPGTRLTVT.

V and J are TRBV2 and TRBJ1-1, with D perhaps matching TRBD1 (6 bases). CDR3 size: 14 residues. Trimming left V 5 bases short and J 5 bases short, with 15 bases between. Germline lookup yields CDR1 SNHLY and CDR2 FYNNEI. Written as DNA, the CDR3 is TGTGCCAGCAGTCGAAAGGGGGGTCAAACTGAAGCTTTCTTT. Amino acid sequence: CASSRKGGQTEAFF.

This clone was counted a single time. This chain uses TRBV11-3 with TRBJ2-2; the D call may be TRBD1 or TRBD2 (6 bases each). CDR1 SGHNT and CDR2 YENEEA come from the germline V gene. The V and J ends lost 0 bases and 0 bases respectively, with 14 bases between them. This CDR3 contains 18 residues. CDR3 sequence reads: CASSLDRGPDSNTGELFF. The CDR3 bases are TGTGCCAGCAGCTTAGATCGGGGGCCCGACTCGAACACCGGGGAGCTGTTTTTT.

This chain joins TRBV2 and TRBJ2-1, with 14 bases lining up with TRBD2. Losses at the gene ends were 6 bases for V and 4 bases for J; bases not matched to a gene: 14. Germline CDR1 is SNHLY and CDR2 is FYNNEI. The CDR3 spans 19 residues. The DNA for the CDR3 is TGTGCCAGCAGGTGGCCGGGACTAGCGGGAGCCGATTCGTACAATGAGCAGTTCTTC. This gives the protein CASRWPGLAGADSYNEQFF. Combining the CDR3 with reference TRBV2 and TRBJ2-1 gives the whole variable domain EPEVTQTPSHQVTQMGQEVILRCVPISNHLYFYWYRQILGQKVEFLVSFYNNEISEKSEIFDDQFSVERPDGSNFTLKIRSTKLEDSAMYFCASRWPGLAGADSYNEQFFGPGTRLTVL.

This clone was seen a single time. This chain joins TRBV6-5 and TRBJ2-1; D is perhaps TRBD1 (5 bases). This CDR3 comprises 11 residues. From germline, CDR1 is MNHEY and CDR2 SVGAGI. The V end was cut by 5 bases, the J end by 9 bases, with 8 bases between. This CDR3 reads CASSIGVEQFF. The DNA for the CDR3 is TGTGCCAGCAGTATAGGGGTTGAGCAGTTCTTC.

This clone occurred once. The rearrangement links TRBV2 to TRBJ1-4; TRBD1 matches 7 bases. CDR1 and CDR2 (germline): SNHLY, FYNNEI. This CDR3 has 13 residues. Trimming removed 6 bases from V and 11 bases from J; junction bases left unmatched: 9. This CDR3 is CASRGDSRTKLFF. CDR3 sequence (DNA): TGTGCCAGCAGAGGGGACAGCCGGACGAAACTGTTTTTT. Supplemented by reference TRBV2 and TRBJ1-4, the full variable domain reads EPEVTQTPSHQVTQMGQEVILRCVPISNHLYFYWYRQILGQKVEFLVSFYNNEISEKSEIFDDQFSVERPDGSNFTLKIRSTKLEDSAMYFCASRGDSRTKLFFGSGTQLSVL.

CDR3 protein: CASSLLELGANVLTF. For the CDR3, the DNA is TGTGCCAGCAGTTTGTTGGAACTGGGGGCCAACGTCCTGACTTTC. The chain employs TRBV28 and TRBJ2-6; D is ambiguous. This CDR3 has 15 amino acids. Germline loops: CDR1 MDHEN, CDR2 SYDVKM. V lost 3 bases and J 4 bases, leaving 10 bases between the germline ends. Complete variable domain (other parts from reference TRBV28 and TRBJ2-6): DVKVTQSSRYLVKRTGEKVFLECVQDMDHENMFWYRQDPGLGLRLIYFSYDVKMKEKGDIPEGYSVSREKKERFSLILESASTNQTSMYLCASSLLELGANVLTFGAGSRLTVL.

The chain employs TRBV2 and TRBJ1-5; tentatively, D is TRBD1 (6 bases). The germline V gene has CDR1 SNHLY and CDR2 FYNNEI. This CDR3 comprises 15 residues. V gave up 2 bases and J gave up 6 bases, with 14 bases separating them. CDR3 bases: TGTGCCAGCAGTGAACAGGCAGGGGTGAGTCAGCCCCAGCATTTT. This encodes CASSEQAGVSQPQHF.

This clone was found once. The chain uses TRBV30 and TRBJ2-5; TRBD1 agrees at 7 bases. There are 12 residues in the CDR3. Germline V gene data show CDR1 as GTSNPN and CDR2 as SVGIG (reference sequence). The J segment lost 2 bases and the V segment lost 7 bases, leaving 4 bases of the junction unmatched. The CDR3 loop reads CAFSGGQETQYF. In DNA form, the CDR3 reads TGTGCCTTTTCAGGGGGACAAGAGACCCAGTACTTC.

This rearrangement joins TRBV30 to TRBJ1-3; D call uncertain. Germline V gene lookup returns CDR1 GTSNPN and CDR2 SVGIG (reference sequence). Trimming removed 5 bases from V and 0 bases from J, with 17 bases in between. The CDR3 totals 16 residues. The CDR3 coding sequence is TGTGCCTGGCAAGGTGACGGCTTCCACTCTGGAAACACCATATATTTT. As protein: CAWQGDGFHSGNTIYF.